Sequencing of this TCR beta chain was carried out in a study of vaccination and CD4 T cells after COVID-19. Broader study findings: Median SARS-CoV-2-reactive clonotype numbers went from approximately 21 to 38; this increase was not significant.

Comment on this clonotype: Its antigen remains unidentified.

Specified treatment: roughly ten-day PBMC culture with coronavirus spike peptide pools or control peptides (ViraFEST assay). An Oncomine TCR Beta short-read assay was used to sequence the DNA from cultured CD4+ T cells. TCRdb called the PCR reads again in MiXCR, with one record for every CDR3 protein. Of 15,000 or so distinct CDR3 sequences in the sample, 35% to 40% were seen once. This CDR3 contains 13 residues. The germline V gene encodes CDR1 SGHDN and CDR2 FVKESK. V lost 5 bases, J lost 11 bases, and 8 bases stayed unmatched. What was sequenced was CD4+ T cells from blood, cultured in vitro. The TCR originated in a human donor who had recovered from COVID-19. The rearrangement joins TRBV14 to TRBJ2-3, with 9 bases fitting TRBD2. The CDR3 DNA reads as TGTGCCAGCAGCTTCAATAGCGGGGGCATGCAGTATTTT. It specifies CASSFNSGGMQYF.